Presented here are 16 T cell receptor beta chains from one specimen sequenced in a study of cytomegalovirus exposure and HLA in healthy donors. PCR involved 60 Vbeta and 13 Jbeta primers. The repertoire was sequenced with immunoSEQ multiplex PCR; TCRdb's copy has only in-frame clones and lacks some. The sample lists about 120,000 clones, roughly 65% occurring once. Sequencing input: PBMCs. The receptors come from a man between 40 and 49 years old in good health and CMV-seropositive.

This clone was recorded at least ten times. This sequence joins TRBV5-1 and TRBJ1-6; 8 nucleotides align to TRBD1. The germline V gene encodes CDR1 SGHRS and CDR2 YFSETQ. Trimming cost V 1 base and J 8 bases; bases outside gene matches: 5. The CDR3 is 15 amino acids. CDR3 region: CASSLLQGADSPLHF. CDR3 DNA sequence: TGCGCCAGCAGCTTGTTGCAGGGGGCAGATTCACCCCTCCACTTT.

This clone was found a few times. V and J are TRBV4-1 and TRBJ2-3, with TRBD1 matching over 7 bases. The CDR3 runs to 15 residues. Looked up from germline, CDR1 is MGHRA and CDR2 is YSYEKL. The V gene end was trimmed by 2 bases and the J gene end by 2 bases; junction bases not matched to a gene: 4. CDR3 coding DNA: TGCGCCAGCAGCCAAACCGGGACAGACACAGATACGCAGTATTTT. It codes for CASSQTGTDTDTQYF.

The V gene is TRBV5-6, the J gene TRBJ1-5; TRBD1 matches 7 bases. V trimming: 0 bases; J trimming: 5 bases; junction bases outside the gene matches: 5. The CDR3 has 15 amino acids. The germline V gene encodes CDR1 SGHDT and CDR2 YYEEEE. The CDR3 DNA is TGTGCCAGCAGCTTGGGCAGGGGGTCCTATCAGCCCCAGCATTTT. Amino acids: CASSLGRGSYQPQHF.

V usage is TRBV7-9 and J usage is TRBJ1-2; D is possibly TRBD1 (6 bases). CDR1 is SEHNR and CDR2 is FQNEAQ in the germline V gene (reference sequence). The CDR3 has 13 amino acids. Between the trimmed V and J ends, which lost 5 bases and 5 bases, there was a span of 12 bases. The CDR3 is CASSTGQYYGYTF. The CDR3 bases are TGTGCCAGCAGCACAGGACAGTATTATGGCTACACCTTC.

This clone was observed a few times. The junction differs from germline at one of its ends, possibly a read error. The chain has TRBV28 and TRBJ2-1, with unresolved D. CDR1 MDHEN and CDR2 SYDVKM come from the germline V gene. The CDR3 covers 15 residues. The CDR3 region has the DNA TGTGCCAGCACTTTATCCCAGACTGGTTACAATGAGCAGTTCTTC. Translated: CASTLSQTGYNEQFF.

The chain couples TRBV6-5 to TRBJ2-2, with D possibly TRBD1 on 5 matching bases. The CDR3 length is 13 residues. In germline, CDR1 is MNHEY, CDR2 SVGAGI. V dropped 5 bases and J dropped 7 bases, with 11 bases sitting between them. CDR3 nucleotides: TGTGCCAGCAGTGCAGGGTTTTACGGGGAGCTGTTTTTT. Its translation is CASSAGFYGELFF.

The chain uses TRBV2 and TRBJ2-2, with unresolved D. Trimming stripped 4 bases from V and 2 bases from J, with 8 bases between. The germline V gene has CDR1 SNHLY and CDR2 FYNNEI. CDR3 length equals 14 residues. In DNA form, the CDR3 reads TGTGCCAGCAGTGGTGGCGGAAACACCGGGGAGCTGTTTTTT. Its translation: CASSGGGNTGELFF.

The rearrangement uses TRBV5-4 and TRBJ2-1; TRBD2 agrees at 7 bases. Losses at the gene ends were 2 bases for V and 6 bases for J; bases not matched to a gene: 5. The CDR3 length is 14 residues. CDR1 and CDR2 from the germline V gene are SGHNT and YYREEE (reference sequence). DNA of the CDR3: TGTGCCAGCAGCTTAGGACTAGTACGCAATGAGCAGTTCTTC. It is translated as CASSLGLVRNEQFF.

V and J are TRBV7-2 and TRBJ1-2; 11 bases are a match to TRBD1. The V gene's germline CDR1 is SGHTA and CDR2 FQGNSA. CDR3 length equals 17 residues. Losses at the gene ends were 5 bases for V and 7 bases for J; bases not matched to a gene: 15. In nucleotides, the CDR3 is TGTGCCAGCAGCCCCCTACAGTTGGGACAGGGGGTTGCTGGCTACACCTTC. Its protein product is CASSPLQLGQGVAGYTF. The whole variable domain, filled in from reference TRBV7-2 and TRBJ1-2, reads GAGVSQSPSNKVTEKGKDVELRCDPISGHTALYWYRQSLGQGLEFLIYFQGNSAPDKSGLPSDRFSAERTGGSVSTLTIQRTQQEDSAVYLCASSPLQLGQGVAGYTFGSGTRLTVV.

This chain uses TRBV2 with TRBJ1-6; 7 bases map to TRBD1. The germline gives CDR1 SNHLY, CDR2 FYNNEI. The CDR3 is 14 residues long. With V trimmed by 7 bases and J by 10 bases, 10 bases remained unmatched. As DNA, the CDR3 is TGTGCCAGCACACTACAGGGGAAGTTATCACCCCTCCACTTT. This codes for CASTLQGKLSPLHF.

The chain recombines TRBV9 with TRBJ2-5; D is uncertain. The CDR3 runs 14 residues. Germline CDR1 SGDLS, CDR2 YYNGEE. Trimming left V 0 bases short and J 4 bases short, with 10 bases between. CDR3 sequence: CASSVGRVGETQYF. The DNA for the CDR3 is TGTGCCAGCAGCGTAGGTCGGGTAGGAGAGACCCAGTACTTC.

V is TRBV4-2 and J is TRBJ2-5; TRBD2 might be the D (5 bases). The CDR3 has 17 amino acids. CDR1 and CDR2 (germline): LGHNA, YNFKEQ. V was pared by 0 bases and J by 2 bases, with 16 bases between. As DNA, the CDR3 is TGTGCCAGCAGCCAAGATGTACGAGACTACCTACAAGAGACCCAGTACTTC. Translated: CASSQDVRDYLQETQYF.

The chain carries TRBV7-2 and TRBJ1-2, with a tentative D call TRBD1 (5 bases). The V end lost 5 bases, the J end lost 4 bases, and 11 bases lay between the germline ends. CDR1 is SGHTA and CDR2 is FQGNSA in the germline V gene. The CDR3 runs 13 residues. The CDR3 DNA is TGTGCCAGCAGCGCGGACATGAGCTATGGCTACACCTTC. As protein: CASSADMSYGYTF.

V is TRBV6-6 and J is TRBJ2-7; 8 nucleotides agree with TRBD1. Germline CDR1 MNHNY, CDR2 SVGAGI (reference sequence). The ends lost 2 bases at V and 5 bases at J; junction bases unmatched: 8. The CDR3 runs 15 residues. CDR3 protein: CASSYAAGGNDEQYF. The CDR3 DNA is TGTGCCAGCAGTTACGCGGCAGGGGGCAACGACGAGCAGTACTTC.

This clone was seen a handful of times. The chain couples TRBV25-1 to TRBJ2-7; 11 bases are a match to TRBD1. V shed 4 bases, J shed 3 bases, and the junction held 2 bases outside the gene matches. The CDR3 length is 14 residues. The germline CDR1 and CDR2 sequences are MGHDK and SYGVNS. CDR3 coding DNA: TGTGCCAGCAGTGGGGACAGGGGGGGCTACGAGCAGTACTTC. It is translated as CASSGDRGGYEQYF.

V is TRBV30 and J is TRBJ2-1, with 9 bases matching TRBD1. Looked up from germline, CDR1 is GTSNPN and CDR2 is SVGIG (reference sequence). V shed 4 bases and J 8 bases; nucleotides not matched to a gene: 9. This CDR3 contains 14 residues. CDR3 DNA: TGTGCCTGGATCCGGGACAGGGAATATGATGAGCAGTTCTTC. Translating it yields CAWIRDREYDEQFF.